This record concerns one T cell receptor beta chain sequence. Its specificity is not known. It was RNA transcripts that yielded the amplified TCR beta CDR3 regions. The study used the HTBI primer set for a first-round RT-PCR of the TCR CDR3. TCRdb independently ran MiXCR on the multiplex PCR reads; one entry per CDR3 protein. The repertoire holds roughly 260,000 distinct CDR3 sequences, with roughly 15% as singletons. The entry originates in a study of T cells in Graves' hyperthyroidism and ophthalmopathy. Regarding the study as a whole: Most clonotypes that expanded in the thyroid above 0.001 also showed up in blood. Separation of ophthalmopathy from stable hyperthyroidism was achieved by a 13 V-J model. A median about 6.2 months before onset, the model predicted ophthalmopathy.

Trimming removed 5 bases from V and 5 bases from J, with 22 bases in between. Germline V gene lookup returns CDR1 KGHSH and CDR2 LQKENI. The CDR3 loop spans 17 amino acids. The rearrangement links TRBV18 to TRBJ2-1; tentatively, D is TRBD2 (5 bases). The TCR originated in a woman between 40 and 55 years old with Graves' hyperthyroidism that later progressed to Graves' ophthalmopathy. The sequencing sample was made of blood. Here the CDR3 DNA reads TGTGCCAGCTCATCGTTCTCGCTCGCGGGCGTTCACAATGAGCAGTTCTTC. It specifies CASSSFSLAGVHNEQFF.